These T cell receptor beta chains were read from a single sample in a study of cytomegalovirus exposure and HLA in healthy donors. The repertoire was sequenced with immunoSEQ multiplex PCR; TCRdb's copy has only in-frame clones and lacks some. The sample has 100,000 to 150,000 clones, 75% to 90% seen once. Input material: PBMCs. The source of these receptors is a woman younger than 30 in good health and CMV-seronegative. Each CDR3 is given without its conserved first and last residue. Fields, in order: J gene, V gene, D gene, CDR3 protein. The D gene is left open where the match is weak.

TRBJ2-3	TRBV5-1	.	ASSTYGGTDTQY
TRBJ1-3	TRBV30	TRBD1	AWRQGHSGNTIY
TRBJ2-5	TRBV11-2	.	ASSLDRTSGTQY
TRBJ1-5	TRBV28	.	ASSHGQYNQPQH
TRBJ2-2	TRBV7-6	TRBD1	ASSFRTGDTGELF
TRBJ1-2	TRBV19	.	ASSIPTGFYGYT
TRBJ1-4	TRBV19	.	ASRPWGTSEKLF
TRBJ1-2	TRBV7-2	.	ASSPFIGGERGYT
TRBJ2-1	TRBV6-1	.	ASSEAPGEQF
TRBJ1-1	TRBV2	.	ASSNTGMRRNTEAF
TRBJ2-6	TRBV15	TRBD2	ATSLPGASGSSGANVLT
TRBJ2-1	TRBV9	TRBD2	ASSQTSGSDNEQF
TRBJ1-2	TRBV7-2	.	ASSLQSVYGYT
TRBJ2-3	TRBV27	.	ASSTIRTGTDTQY
TRBJ2-2	TRBV5-1	.	ASSGARNTGELF
TRBJ1-2	TRBV27	.	ASSLRQGPSLYGYT
TRBJ1-4	TRBV19	.	ASSTTTARVEKLF
TRBJ1-5	TRBV27	.	ASSLSVRQPQH
TRBJ2-2	TRBV18	.	ASSPVLDNTGELF
TRBJ1-6	TRBV4-1	TRBD1	ASSQVPGQGARNSPLH
TRBJ2-3	TRBV7-9	TRBD2	ASRDGRAIDTQY
TRBJ1-2	TRBV10-2	.	ASSAGDHGYT
TRBJ2-7	TRBV28	.	ASSGAESLYEQY
TRBJ1-4	TRBV18	.	ASSPLGVQMTFKDEKLF
TRBJ2-1	TRBV11-2	TRBD2	ASSPWTSGSPYEQF
TRBJ1-4	TRBV5-1	TRBD1	ASSLVPGQGGNEKLF
TRBJ2-1	TRBV5-6	TRBD2	ASSKPLAGRNNEQF
TRBJ2-7	TRBV4-1	TRBD1	ASSQDPTGNPHEQY
TRBJ1-1	TRBV15	.	ATSPAGGSAGKAF
TRBJ2-1	TRBV2	TRBD2	ASSILARRGRGEQF
TRBJ2-7	TRBV7-2	TRBD1	ASSEYPGQNYEQY
TRBJ2-3	TRBV5-6	.	ASSLMLAGPTDTQY
TRBJ1-1	TRBV9	TRBD1	ASSVAGTGIVNTEAF
TRBJ2-7	TRBV7-2	.	ASSFSIYEQY
TRBJ1-4	TRBV6-5	TRBD1	ASRITGTGAEKLF
TRBJ1-4	TRBV30	.	AWRGESEKLF
TRBJ2-3	TRBV5-1	TRBD2	ASSTAGGLGTDTQY
TRBJ1-2	TRBV5-1	.	ASSFRRADGYT
TRBJ2-2	TRBV5-6	TRBD2	ASILGGGAGELF
TRBJ1-4	TRBV7-9	TRBD1	ASSSEDRVEKLF
TRBJ2-7	TRBV28	TRBD2	ASRHGLAGDYEQY
TRBJ1-3	TRBV23-1	.	ASSHWHSGNTIY
TRBJ2-1	TRBV15	.	ATSFRQDPGNEQF
TRBJ2-7	TRBV25-1	TRBD2	ASSMTSGSPRSSYEQY
TRBJ1-1	TRBV19	.	ASRRTGSAEAF
TRBJ2-7	TRBV9	TRBD1	ASSVGTGGFYEQY
TRBJ2-1	TRBV4-1	.	ASSQDPFAEEQF